This T cell receptor (beta chain) originates from a study of CD8 T cells in ankylosing spondylitis. This clonotype was observed a few times. Its specificity is unknown. V dropped 1 base and J dropped 7; count of bases not matched to a gene: 5. The germline gives CDR1 MGHRA, CDR2 YSYEKL. The CDR3 spans 14 residues. Findings of the study overall: CD8+ cells made up the disease-linked clones, which were relatively rare in peripheral blood.

TCRdb redid the calling of the 5' RACE reads with MiXCR, one entry per CDR3 protein. The sample has about 360,000 distinct CDR3 sequences, 20% seen once. The receptor comes from a male donor with ankylosing spondylitis or in good health (not recorded which). The V call is TRBV4-1, the J call TRBJ2-7, with 9 bases lining up with TRBD1. Sequencing was carried out using blood, either unsorted or a sorted T cell fraction (not recorded which). CDR3 sequence reads: CASSQVQGAGEQYF. CDR3 coding DNA: TGCGCCAGCAGCCAAGTACAGGGGGCGGGAGAGCAGTACTTC.